These 22 T cell receptor beta chains came from one sample sequenced in a study of Graves' ophthalmopathy and Graves' hyperthyroidism. Scientists amplified the TCR beta CDR3 regions from RNA transcripts. In the first round, RT-PCR was carried out with HTBI primers, and a multiplex PCR formed the second round. TCRdb reprocessed the multiplex PCR reads via MiXCR and lists one record per CDR3 protein. This sample has about 620,000 distinct CDR3 sequences; approximately 21% occur once, and the top ten carry more than 5.5%. The sample comprised peripheral blood. The receptors derive from a woman aged 18-29 years with stable Graves' hyperthyroidism. Some clones in this sample may be carry-over from other donors' samples.

This clonotype was seen many times. CDR3 nucleotide sequence: TGCGCCAGCAGCTTGGGGAGGTCGGACGAGCAGTACTTC. Its translation: CASSLGRSDEQYF. The chain has TRBV5-1 and TRBJ2-7; weak D call: TRBD2 (5 bases). CDR3 length equals 13 residues. Germline-derived CDR1 and CDR2 are SGHRS and YFSETQ. With 0 bases removed from V and 5 bases from J, the gap between germline ends came to 9 bases.

This chain uses TRBV18 with TRBJ2-7; no firm D call. The V gene's germline CDR1 is KGHSH and CDR2 LQKENI. Between the trimmed V and J ends, which lost 2 bases and 3 bases, there was a span of 8 bases. The CDR3 sequence is 13 residues long. The CDR3 DNA reads as TGTGCCAGCTCACCAAGACGGGTCTACGAGCAGTACTTC. Protein product: CASSPRRVYEQYF.

CDR3 sequence (DNA): TGTGCCAGCTATTTCGTCGGGACTAGCAGATTTTACGAGCAGTACTTC. Its protein is CASYFVGTSRFYEQYF. The chain is built from TRBV6-1 and TRBJ2-7; 9 bases match TRBD2. Germline V gene lookup returns CDR1 MNHNS and CDR2 SASEGT. CDR3 length: 16 amino acids. With V trimmed by 8 bases and J by 4 bases, 15 bases remained unmatched.

This clonotype was detected many times. The chain recombines TRBV6-1 with TRBJ1-1; no clear D. V was trimmed by 10 bases and J by 5 bases, leaving 17 bases between them. The CDR3 loop spans 13 amino acids. Looked up from germline, CDR1 is MNHNS and CDR2 is SASEGT. CDR3 in amino acids: CAIRDPPGTEAFF. In DNA, the CDR3 is TGTGCCATCCGCGACCCTCCGGGAACTGAAGCTTTCTTT.

This clonotype was recorded many times. This chain links TRBV7-3 with TRBJ2-6; TRBD1 is a possible D gene (6 bases). Germline V CDR1 and CDR2: SGHTA, FQGTGA. The CDR3 is 15 amino acids. Trimming cost V 2 bases and J 2 bases, with 7 bases left between them. CDR3 nucleotide sequence: TGTGCCAGCAGCTTAGACAGGACTGGGGCCAACGTCCTGACTTTC. This encodes CASSLDRTGANVLTF. The variable domain in full, with the rest retrieved from reference TRBV7-3 and TRBJ2-6, is GAGVSQTPSNKVTEKGKYVELRCDPISGHTALYWYRQSLGQGPEFLIYFQGTGAADDSGLPNDRFFAVRPEGSVSTLKIQRTERGDSAVYLCASSLDRTGANVLTFGAGSRLTVL.

This clonotype was seen more than once but under ten times. This chain joins TRBV28 and TRBJ1-2, with 9 bases matching TRBD1. This CDR3 has 16 residues. V trimming: 8 bases; J trimming: 4 bases; junction bases outside the gene matches: 14. Germline loops: CDR1 MDHEN, CDR2 SYDVKM. The CDR3 here is CASRSGDRVPSYGYTF. The CDR3 DNA reads as TGTGCCAGCCGCTCCGGGGACAGGGTACCGAGCTATGGCTACACCTTC.

This clonotype occurred a few times. The chain joins TRBV29-1 to TRBJ2-2; D unresolved. The CDR3 is made up of 13 amino acids. Between the trimmed V and J ends, which lost 4 bases and 6 bases, there was a span of 12 bases. Germline V gene sequence: CDR1 SQVTM, CDR2 ANQGSEA. CDR3: CSVGGIRAGELFF. CDR3 DNA sequence: TGCAGCGTTGGCGGAATTAGGGCCGGGGAGCTGTTTTTT.

This clonotype was seen at least ten times. V usage is TRBV30 and J usage is TRBJ1-6; D unresolved. The germline V gene has CDR1 GTSNPN and CDR2 SVGIG (reference sequence). Trimming left V 4 bases short and J 12 bases short, with 13 bases between. CDR3 size: 12 residues. CDR3 region: CAWILEGGPLHF. The DNA of the CDR3 is TGTGCCTGGATACTGGAGGGTGGACCCCTCCACTTT.

The CDR3: CAWGQDTGELFF. In DNA, the CDR3 is TGTGCCTGGGGACAGGACACCGGGGAGCTGTTTTTT. This chain links TRBV30 with TRBJ2-2; 7 positions match TRBD1. The CDR3 is 12 amino acids. Per germline, CDR1 GTSNPN and CDR2 SVGIG (reference sequence). V shed 5 bases and J 3 bases; nucleotides not matched to a gene: 0.

This chain uses TRBV3-1 with TRBJ2-1; the match to TRBD2 covers 7 bases. Looked up from germline, CDR1 is LGHDT and CDR2 is YNNKEL (reference sequence). This CDR3 has 17 amino acids. Trimming took 0 bases from V and 5 from J; bases not matched to a gene: 10. The CDR3: CASSQEIMGTTDNEQFF. The CDR3 DNA reads as TGTGCCAGCAGCCAAGAAATTATGGGGACTACCGACAATGAGCAGTTCTTC.

The CDR3 DNA reads as TGTGCCAGCACAATGAGGACTAGCGCGTACTTC. Amino acid sequence: CASTMRTSAYF. The V call is TRBV7-2, the J call TRBJ2-5; 9 bases line up with TRBD2. V gave up 7 bases and J gave up 13 bases; unmatched junction bases: 7. This CDR3 has 11 residues. CDR1 and CDR2 (germline): SGHTA, FQGNSA.

This clonotype was observed at least ten times. The chain carries TRBV20-1 and TRBJ1-2; TRBD1 agrees at 7 bases. The CDR3 runs to 13 residues. The V gene's germline CDR1 is DFQATT and CDR2 SNEGSKA (reference sequence). The V segment lost 5 bases and the J segment 6 bases; nucleotides outside the gene matches: 9. As DNA, the CDR3 is TGCAGTGCTCACCCCCAGGGGGGGGATGGCTACACCTTC. It translates to CSAHPQGGDGYTF.

This clonotype was observed at least ten times. One end of the junction does not line up with germline, which may come from a read error. The V call is TRBV3-1, the J call TRBJ1-1; D is possibly TRBD1 (5 bases). The CDR3 consists of 13 residues. Germline V gene sequence: CDR1 LGHDT, CDR2 YNNKEL (reference sequence). CDR3 DNA: TGTGCCAACAGCCTGCGGGCAGGGAAAGGAGCTTTCTTT. Protein sequence: CANSLRAGKGAFF.

The chain employs TRBV4-1 and TRBJ1-5; 11 bases fit TRBD1. This CDR3 is 15 amino acids long. V lost 1 base and J lost 6; bases outside the gene matches: 2. The germline gives CDR1 MGHRA, CDR2 YSYEKL. The CDR3: CASSQGGTGGQPQHF. The CDR3 DNA follows: TGCGCCAGCAGCCAAGGGGGGACAGGGGGTCAGCCCCAGCATTTT.

This clonotype was detected many times. CDR3 amino acids: CASSARGQNSNQPQHF. The CDR3 region has the DNA TGTGCCAGCAGCGCCAGGGGACAGAATAGCAATCAGCCCCAGCATTTT. The rearrangement uses TRBV12-3 or TRBV12-4 and TRBJ1-5; 7 bases fit TRBD1. The CDR3 covers 16 residues. The ends lost 6 bases at V and 0 bases at J; junction bases unmatched: 8.

This clonotype was seen many times. The V call is TRBV5-6, the J call TRBJ1-3, with a tentative D call TRBD1 (5 bases). This CDR3 spans 13 amino acids. The germline V and J ends were trimmed by 4 bases and 4 bases, with 9 bases remaining between them. Germline V CDR1 and CDR2: SGHDT, YYEEEE. The CDR3 is CASSRDVGNTIYF. In DNA form, the CDR3 reads TGTGCCAGCAGCAGGGACGTCGGAAACACCATATATTTT. Full variable domain (rest looked up from reference TRBV5-6 and TRBJ1-3): DAGVTQSPTHLIKTRGQQVTLRCSPKSGHDTVSWYQQALGQGPQFIFQYYEEEERQRGNFPDRFSGHQFPNYSSELNVNALLLGDSALYLCASSRDVGNTIYFGEGSWLTVV.

This clonotype was detected ten times or more. The chain uses TRBV7-2 and TRBJ2-7; 7 nucleotides line up with TRBD2. The CDR3 extends over 13 amino acids. The V segment lost 11 bases and the J segment 4 bases; nucleotides outside the gene matches: 11. The germline V gene encodes CDR1 SGHTA and CDR2 FQGNSA. The DNA of the CDR3 is TGTGCCTCGGAAGGGAGGGCCGGGTACGAGCAGTACTTC. Encoded protein: CASEGRAGYEQYF.

This clonotype has more than one count but fewer than ten. The chain employs TRBV5-1 and TRBJ1-2, with a weak D call TRBD1 (5 bases). The CDR3 covers 18 residues. Germline values: CDR1 SGHRS, CDR2 YFSETQ. The V end lost 4 bases, the J end lost 0 bases, and 22 bases lay between the germline ends. CDR3 bases: TGCGCCAGCAGCCCGGGAAACAGGAGATTCCCTACTAACTATGGCTACACCTTC. Its translation: CASSPGNRRFPTNYGYTF.

This clonotype occurred a few times. The V gene is TRBV28, the J gene TRBJ2-7; 10 nucleotides agree with TRBD1. This CDR3 spans 15 amino acids. With V trimmed by 6 bases and J by 0 bases, 5 bases remained unmatched. Germline values: CDR1 MDHEN, CDR2 SYDVKM. DNA of the CDR3: TGTGCCAGCAGACCGGGACAGGGGAGCTCCTACGAGCAGTACTTC. It translates to CASRPGQGSSYEQYF.

This clonotype was detected a few times. The chain joins TRBV3-1 to TRBJ2-2; possible D gene TRBD1, 6 bases. The length of the CDR3 is 16 residues. Germline CDR1 reads LGHDT; CDR2 reads YNNKEL (reference sequence). V shed 4 bases and J shed 6 bases, with 18 bases lying between them. CDR3 bases: TGTGCCAGCAGCCTAGCCTCGACAGGAGGTTCCGGGGAGCTGTTTTTT. It codes for CASSLASTGGSGELFF.

This chain connects TRBV12-3 or TRBV12-4 to TRBJ2-5; 13 bases align to TRBD2. CDR3 length equals 14 residues. J lost 5 bases, V lost 6 bases, and 3 bases had no gene match. The CDR3 region has the DNA TGTGCCAGCAGAAAACTAGCGGGGGGGGAGACCCAGTACTTC. Amino acids: CASRKLAGGETQYF.

There are a few counts of this clonotype. The CDR3 protein is CASSPPMSRGQETQYF. CDR3 DNA: TGTGCCAGCTCACCACCGATGAGCAGGGGCCAAGAGACCCAGTACTTC. The rearrangement links TRBV18 to TRBJ2-5; D may be TRBD1 (6 bases). The CDR3 covers 16 residues. V was pared by 0 bases and J by 1 base, with 12 bases between. In germline, CDR1 is KGHSH, CDR2 LQKENI.